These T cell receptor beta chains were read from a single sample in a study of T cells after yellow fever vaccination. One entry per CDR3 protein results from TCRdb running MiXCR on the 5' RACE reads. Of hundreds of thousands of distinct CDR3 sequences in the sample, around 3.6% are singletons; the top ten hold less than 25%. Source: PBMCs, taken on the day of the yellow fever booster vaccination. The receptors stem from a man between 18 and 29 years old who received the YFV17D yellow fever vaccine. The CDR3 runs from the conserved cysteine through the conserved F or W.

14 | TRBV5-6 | CASRGRDRGYEQYF
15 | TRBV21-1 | CASSKNKEGAETQYF
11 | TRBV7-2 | CASSLGVGQFF
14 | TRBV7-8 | CASSLAGSTGELFF
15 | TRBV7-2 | CASSLTGMGISPLHF
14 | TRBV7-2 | CASSSQTGGEKLFF
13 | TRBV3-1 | CASSQVTAGELFF
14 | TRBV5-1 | CASSQQTSNTEAFF
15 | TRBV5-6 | CASSPRLSSYNEQFF
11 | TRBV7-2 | CASSSQGPQHF
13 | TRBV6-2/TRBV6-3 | CASRRRGSLEQYF
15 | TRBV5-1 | CASASSGTAGEKLFF
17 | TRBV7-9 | CASSLEAGDYSYNEQFF
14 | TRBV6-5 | CASSPRGRDYGYTF
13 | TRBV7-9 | CASSLRDTDTQYF
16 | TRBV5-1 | CASSLGTGSMNTEAFF
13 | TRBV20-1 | CSAPGQNNYGYTF
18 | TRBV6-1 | CASAFLSAGTVSNQPQHF
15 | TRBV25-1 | CASSDRTGGDEGYTF
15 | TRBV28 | CASAGGAGDNNEQFF
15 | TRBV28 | CASSWLKGVGNTIYF
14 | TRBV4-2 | CASSQNTAAGELFF
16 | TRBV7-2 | CASSSGVAIGNQPQHF
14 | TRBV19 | CASSILGGHGELFF
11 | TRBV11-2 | CASSLTWAQYF
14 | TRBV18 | CASSPDGTNYGYTF
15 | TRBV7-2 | CASSRGGALGYGYTF
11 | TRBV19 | CASRRYYGYTF
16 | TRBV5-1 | CASSLRGANHNSPLHF
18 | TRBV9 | CASSVGSSGGLSTNEQFF
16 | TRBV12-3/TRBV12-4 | CASSHGLAGTNNEQFF
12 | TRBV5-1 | CASSLPNREQYF
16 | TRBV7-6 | CASSFIFGQGANEQYF
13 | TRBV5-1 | CASSLGEGRPQHF
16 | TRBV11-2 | CASSPSVAGGTDTQYF
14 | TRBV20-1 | CSAKQGARVDTQYF
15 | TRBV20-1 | CSAIDKARLNTEAFF
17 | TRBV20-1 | CSARDSIYPGQPEKLFF
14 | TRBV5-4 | CASSLDGGFGPQHF
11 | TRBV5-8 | CASTLERTQYF